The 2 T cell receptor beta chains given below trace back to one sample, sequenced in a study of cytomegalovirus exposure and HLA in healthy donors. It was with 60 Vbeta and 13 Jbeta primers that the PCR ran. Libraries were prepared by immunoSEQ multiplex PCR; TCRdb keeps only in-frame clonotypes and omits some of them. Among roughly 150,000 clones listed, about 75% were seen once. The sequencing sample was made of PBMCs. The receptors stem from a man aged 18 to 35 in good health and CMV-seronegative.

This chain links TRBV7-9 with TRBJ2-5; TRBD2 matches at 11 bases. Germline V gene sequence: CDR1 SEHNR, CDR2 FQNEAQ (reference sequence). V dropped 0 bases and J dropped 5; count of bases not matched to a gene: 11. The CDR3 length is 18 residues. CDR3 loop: CASSLALSSGRARETQYF. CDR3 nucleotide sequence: TGTGCCAGCAGCTTAGCATTGAGTAGCGGGAGGGCCAGGGAGACCCAGTACTTC.

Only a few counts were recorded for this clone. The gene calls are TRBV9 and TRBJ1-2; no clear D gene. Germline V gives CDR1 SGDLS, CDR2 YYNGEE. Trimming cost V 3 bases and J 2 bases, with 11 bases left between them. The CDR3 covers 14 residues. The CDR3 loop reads CASSGQILNYGYTF. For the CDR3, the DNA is TGTGCCAGCAGCGGGCAGATACTAAACTATGGCTACACCTTC.